This TCR beta chain was captured in a study of cytomegalovirus exposure and HLA in healthy donors. Overall study findings and caveats: Within an earlier analysis, most TCR beta V segments proved productive either about 87% or about 30% of the time.

The CDR3 is 14 amino acids. V shed 4 bases and J shed 5 bases, with 11 bases lying between them. Germline CDR1 and CDR2: ENHRY and SYGVKD. As to this clone: Its cognate antigen is unknown.

PCR primers comprised 60 Vbeta and 13 Jbeta primers. Only in-frame clones appear in the TCRdb table, and some are missing; sequencing was by immunoSEQ multiplex PCR. The data contain around 130,000 clones, more than 70% of them singletons. Sequencing was performed on PBMCs. The clonotype was recovered from a woman in her thirties in good health and CMV-seropositive. The chain couples TRBV10-3 to TRBJ2-2, with a tentative D call TRBD1 (6 bases). The CDR3 DNA follows: TGTGCCATCAGTGGTGCAGGGGATACCGGGGAGCTGTTTTTT. This codes for CAISGAGDTGELFF.